The 22 T cell receptor beta chains reported below all come from one sample, sequenced in a study of early T cells in non-severe SARS-CoV-2 infection. From the 5' RACE reads, TCRdb called clonotypes with MiXCR, one entry per CDR3 protein. The table records 45,000 to 70,000 distinct CDR3 sequences, about 8% of them present only once. The sample in question was whole blood, obtained at baseline. The receptors here all came from an adult who was a healthcare worker with PCR-confirmed SARS-CoV-2 infection or an uninfected control (not recorded which).

This sequence joins TRBV5-1 and TRBJ2-5, with no clear D. CDR1 SGHRS and CDR2 YFSETQ come from the germline V gene. This CDR3 is built from 14 residues. Trimming took 3 bases from V and 2 from J, leaving 11 bases between them. CDR3 protein: CASSYRVVQETQYF. The CDR3 nucleotides are TGCGCCAGCAGCTATAGGGTAGTTCAAGAGACCCAGTACTTC.

The chain uses TRBV30 and TRBJ2-2, with D tentatively TRBD1 (6 bases). Germline CDR1 GTSNPN, CDR2 SVGIG (reference sequence). Trimming shortened V by 0 bases and J by 2 bases, and 10 bases separated the two germline ends. This CDR3 has 15 amino acids. CDR3 DNA: TGTGCCTGGAGTGTTGGACAGAGCAACACCGGGGAGCTGTTTTTT. It specifies CAWSVGQSNTGELFF.

This clonotype was seen at least ten times. The V call is TRBV6-1, the J call TRBJ2-7, with TRBD2 identical over 8 bases. The CDR3 consists of 13 residues. V dropped 7 bases and J dropped 6; count of bases not matched to a gene: 8. Germline V gene sequence: CDR1 MNHNS, CDR2 SASEGT. In DNA, the CDR3 is TGTGCCAGCACCATGACTAGCGAAGGCGAGCAGTACTTC. Protein sequence: CASTMTSEGEQYF.

In this sample, this clonotype turned up a few times. This chain links TRBV12-3 or TRBV12-4 with TRBJ2-1, with D unresolved. The CDR3 loop spans 15 amino acids. Between the trimmed V and J ends, which lost 5 bases and 0 bases, there was a span of 11 bases. The CDR3 coding sequence is TGTGCCAGCAGTGCAGCTAGGGTCTCCTACAATGAGCAGTTCTTC. It codes for CASSAARVSYNEQFF.

This clonotype was seen more than once but under ten times. This rearrangement joins TRBV4-2 to TRBJ2-2; the match to TRBD2 covers 8 bases. The germline CDR1 and CDR2 sequences are LGHNA and YNFKEQ. The CDR3 is made up of 16 amino acids. V lost 4 bases to trimming and J lost 3 bases; unmatched junction nucleotides: 7. CDR3 DNA: TGTGCCAGCAGCCCTGCCGGGACTAGAGACACCGGGGAGCTGTTTTTT. It translates to CASSPAGTRDTGELFF.

This clonotype has just a few counts. V is TRBV5-6 and J is TRBJ2-7; TRBD2 agrees at 12 bases. Germline lookup yields CDR1 SGHDT and CDR2 YYEEEE. The CDR3 sequence is 16 residues long. J gave up 5 bases and V 3 bases, and 9 bases lay outside the gene matches. CDR3 sequence: CASSWGPTSGSDEQYF. The DNA for the CDR3 is TGTGCCAGCAGCTGGGGGCCGACTAGCGGGAGCGACGAGCAGTACTTC.

The chain recombines TRBV25-1 with TRBJ2-7; 7 nucleotides line up with TRBD1. The germline V gene encodes CDR1 MGHDK and CDR2 SYGVNS. The CDR3 has 17 amino acids. V lost 1 base, J lost 0 bases, and 9 bases stayed unmatched. The CDR3 protein is CASSESVGTAFSYEQYF. The DNA of the CDR3 is TGTGCCAGCAGTGAATCCGTAGGGACAGCCTTCTCCTACGAGCAGTACTTC.

This clonotype was counted at least ten times. J is TRBJ2-7 and V is TRBV5-5; 13 bases are a match to TRBD2. J gave up 9 bases and V 0 bases, and 12 bases lay outside the gene matches. CDR1 is SGHKS and CDR2 is YYEKEE in the germline V gene (reference sequence). The CDR3 has 17 amino acids. CDR3 loop: CASSLAGTSGTNGRQYF. The CDR3 DNA reads TGTGCCAGCAGCTTGGCCGGGACTAGCGGGACCAACGGGCGGCAGTACTTC.

This clonotype was observed at least ten times. The V gene is TRBV28, the J gene TRBJ2-1, with TRBD1 matching over 7 bases. V lost 7 bases and J lost 4; bases outside the gene matches: 13. Germline V gives CDR1 MDHEN, CDR2 SYDVKM. The CDR3 length is 16 residues. CDR3 loop: CASKGAGAMGYNEQFF. DNA for the CDR3: TGTGCCAGCAAGGGGGCAGGGGCGATGGGGTACAATGAGCAGTTCTTC.

This clonotype was detected ten times or more. The genes are TRBV19 and TRBJ2-7, with TRBD1 matching over 10 bases. The CDR3 runs to 14 residues. The germline V gene has CDR1 LNHDA and CDR2 SQIVND (reference sequence). J gave up 2 bases and V 6 bases, and 4 bases lay outside the gene matches. As DNA, the CDR3 is TGTGCCAGTAGCACGACAGGGGGCCCCTACGAGCAGTACTTC. Its protein is CASSTTGGPYEQYF.

This clonotype has a handful of counts. The chain joins TRBV7-2 to TRBJ2-7; the D is unclear. The CDR3 spans 14 residues. The germline CDR1 and CDR2 sequences are SGHTA and FQGNSA. The germline V and J ends were trimmed by 3 bases and 1 base, with 10 bases remaining between them. The CDR3 DNA reads TGTGCCAGCAGCTTTCAGGCGGATTCCTACGAGCAGTACTTC. Its protein is CASSFQADSYEQYF.

This clonotype has at least ten counts. The chain combines TRBV6-1 with TRBJ2-7, with 9 bases matching TRBD2. J was trimmed by 6 bases and V by 1 base; bases with no gene match: 7. The germline gives CDR1 MNHNS, CDR2 SASEGT. This CDR3 has 15 amino acids. The CDR3 spells CASSEGVAGVGEQYF. The CDR3 bases are TGTGCCAGCAGTGAAGGTGTAGCGGGAGTTGGCGAGCAGTACTTC.

This clonotype was counted between two and nine times. This chain's CDR3 is CASSFGGGKNIQYF. The CDR3 DNA reads TGTGCCAGCAGCTTCGGGGGCGGCAAAAACATTCAGTACTTC. V usage is TRBV13 and J usage is TRBJ2-4; TRBD1 or TRBD2 may be the D gene (6 bases each). V was cut by 3 bases and J by 3 bases, with 9 bases left in between. The germline gives CDR1 PRHDT, CDR2 FYEKMQ (reference sequence). CDR3 length equals 14 residues. Looking up the rest from reference TRBV13 and TRBJ2-4 gives the full variable domain: AAGVIQSPRHLIKEKRETATLKCYPIPRHDTVYWYQQGPGQDPQFLISFYEKMQSDKGSIPDRFSAQQFSDYHSELNMSSLELGDSALYFCASSFGGGKNIQYFGAGTRLSVL.

At least ten counts were recorded for this clonotype. The chain has TRBV6-5 and TRBJ2-1, with 9 bases fitting TRBD2. Germline CDR1 and CDR2: MNHEY and SVGAGI. J was trimmed by 7 bases and V by 6 bases; bases with no gene match: 7. The CDR3 is 14 residues long. CDR3 sequence (DNA): TGTGCCAGCAGGGTGGGGACTAGCCGGAATGAGCAGTTCTTC. As protein: CASRVGTSRNEQFF.

This chain uses TRBV7-9 with TRBJ2-1; TRBD1 matches 9 bases. The CDR3 is 12 residues long. V was pared by 6 bases and J by 7 bases, with 1 base of the junction left unmatched. CDR1 SEHNR and CDR2 FQNEAQ come from the germline V gene (reference sequence). In DNA form, the CDR3 reads TGTGCCAGCAGGACAGGGGGGAATGAGCAGTTCTTC. It encodes CASRTGGNEQFF.

The chain uses TRBV19 and TRBJ2-1, with TRBD2 matching 11 bases. The CDR3 runs 16 residues. The junction had 2 bases not matched to a gene; V was cut back by 4 bases and J by 0 bases. CDR1 LNHDA and CDR2 SQIVND come from the germline V gene (reference sequence). CDR3 DNA: TGTGCCAGTAGTACTAGCGGGAGGCCCTCCTACAATGAGCAGTTCTTC. Translated, it gives CASSTSGRPSYNEQFF.

This clonotype came up many times. The chain carries TRBV28 and TRBJ1-1; 8 bases agree with TRBD1. V shed 5 bases, J shed 1 base, and the junction held 9 bases outside the gene matches. CDR1 is MDHEN, CDR2 SYDVKM, per germline. The CDR3 consists of 16 residues. CDR3 region: CASSNRDRFKNTEAFF. CDR3 coding DNA: TGTGCCAGCAGTAACCGGGACAGGTTTAAGAACACTGAAGCTTTCTTT.

The chain is built from TRBV30 and TRBJ2-3; 9 nucleotides align to TRBD2. Unmatched junction bases numbered 14, after V lost 1 base and J lost 6 bases. The CDR3 spans 17 residues. CDR1 and CDR2 from the germline V gene are GTSNPN and SVGIG (reference sequence). The CDR3: CAWSEGLALRVGDTQYF. Here the CDR3 DNA reads TGTGCCTGGAGTGAGGGACTAGCTCTCAGAGTGGGGGATACGCAGTATTTT.

This clonotype was detected many times. The gene calls are TRBV20-1 and TRBJ1-2; weak D call: TRBD1 (5 bases). V was clipped by 6 bases and J by 4 bases, with 18 bases between them. Germline V gene lookup returns CDR1 DFQATT and CDR2 SNEGSKA (reference sequence). This CDR3 region has 14 residues. The CDR3 spells CSAPLRDGPYGYTF. In DNA, the CDR3 is TGCAGTGCCCCACTCAGGGACGGACCCTATGGCTACACCTTC.

This clonotype was observed at least ten times. The rearrangement joins TRBV6-6 to TRBJ1-3, with D hard to call. V lost 5 bases to trimming and J lost 4 bases, with 9 bases between them. Germline V gene lookup returns CDR1 MNHNY and CDR2 SVGAGI (reference sequence). This CDR3 comprises 13 residues. The DNA for the CDR3 is TGTGCCAGCAGTAATGACCCAGGAAACACCATATATTTT. Its protein is CASSNDPGNTIYF.

This clonotype has a count of ten or more. The rearrangement uses TRBV20-1 and TRBJ2-7, with a weak D call TRBD2 (5 bases). This CDR3 is built from 12 residues. Trimming left V 6 bases short and J 3 bases short, with 12 bases between. CDR1 DFQATT and CDR2 SNEGSKA come from the germline V gene (reference sequence). The CDR3 loop is CSATGSYYEQYF. CDR3 in DNA: TGCAGTGCCACGGGGTCCTACTACGAGCAGTACTTC.

This clonotype appeared many times. This chain connects TRBV12-3 or TRBV12-4 to TRBJ2-1, with D uncertain. Trimming removed 3 bases from V and 4 bases from J, with 4 bases in between. The length of the CDR3 is 12 residues. The CDR3 loop reads CASSLEYNEQFF. In DNA, the CDR3 is TGTGCCAGCAGTTTGGAGTACAATGAGCAGTTCTTC.